These T cell receptor beta chains were read from a single sample in a study of blood T cell repertoires in COVID-19. Sequencing used immunoSEQ multiplex PCR; TCRdb keeps in-frame clones, though not all of them. The sample has about 200,000 clones, roughly 90% seen once. The specimen sequenced was PBMCs or T cells enriched from blood (not recorded which). The receptors here all came from a woman younger than 35 who had recovered from COVID-19. CDR3s include the opening cysteine and the closing phenylalanine or tryptophan. D genes are given only for firm matches.

j_gene,d_gene,v_gene,CDR3nt,CDR3aa
TRBJ1-2,TRBD1,TRBV2,TGTGCCAGCAGTCCCCGGGACAGGGGGCGGGTAGGCTACACCTTC,CASSPRDRGRVGYTF
TRBJ2-6,NA,TRBV5-1,TGCGCCAGCAGCTTAGGCGGGACTGGGGCCAACGTCCTGACTTTC,CASSLGGTGANVLTF
TRBJ2-5,TRBD2,TRBV30,TGTGCCTGGAAACTAGCGGGGGGATCAGAGACCCAGTACTTC,CAWKLAGGSETQYF
TRBJ1-1,NA,TRBV27,TGTGCCAGCAGTTTTGAGATGAACACTGAAGCTTTCTTT,CASSFEMNTEAFF
TRBJ1-1,NA,TRBV30,TGTGCCTGGAGTGTCGTCAGGATGAACACTGAAGCTTTCTTT,CAWSVVRMNTEAFF
TRBJ2-3,NA,TRBV27,TGTGCCAGCAGTTTATGGGCGGGGGCGGGAGATACGCAGTATTTT,CASSLWAGAGDTQYF
TRBJ1-3,NA,TRBV11-2,TGTGCCAGCAGCTTAGCACGGAGCTCTGGAAACACCATATATTTT,CASSLARSSGNTIYF
TRBJ2-5,NA,TRBV7-3,TGTGCCAGCAGCCCAAATGGCGCAGGGGGGGAGACCCAGTACTTC,CASSPNGAGGETQYF
TRBJ1-2,NA,TRBV19,TGTGCCATTTCGCCAGGCCCTACTAACTATGGCTACACCTTC,CAISPGPTNYGYTF
TRBJ1-4,TRBD1,TRBV5-3,TGTGCCAGGGGGACAGGGCAGGGGGACAGTGAAAAACTGTTTTTT,CARGTGQGDSEKLFF
TRBJ1-2,TRBD1,TRBV29-1,TGCAGCGTTGTTGGGCGAGACAGGGGGGCGAATGGCTACACCTTC,CSVVGRDRGANGYTF
TRBJ2-5,NA,TRBV28,TGTGCCAGCAGCCTCGGACAGACCTCAGAGACCCAGTACTTC,CASSLGQTSETQYF
TRBJ2-7,NA,TRBV6-5,TGTGCCAGCCGCCAGGATTTTACCTACGAGCAGTACTTC,CASRQDFTYEQYF
TRBJ1-1,TRBD1,TRBV7-6,TGTGCCAGCAGCACTCGACAGGGTGTGGCTTTCTTT,CASSTRQGVAFF
TRBJ2-1,NA,TRBV7-6,TGTGCCAGCAGCGCAACTTCACAGGGCTACAATGAGCAGTTCTTC,CASSATSQGYNEQFF
TRBJ1-6,NA,TRBV28,TGTGCCAGCAGTCCCGCCTTAGGGGGAAGAGGATCCTATAATTCACCCCTCCACTTT,CASSPALGGRGSYNSPLHF
TRBJ2-4,TRBD1,TRBV7-2,TGTGCCAGCAGCCAACAGGGGGCCGGAAACATTCAGTACTTC,CASSQQGAGNIQYF
TRBJ1-1,TRBD1,TRBV5-1,TGCGCCAGCAGCATTCGACAGGGCAACGCTGAAGCTTTCTTT,CASSIRQGNAEAFF
TRBJ1-5,NA,TRBV2,TGTGCCAGCGTGGGGGCCGGGTATAGCAATCAGCCCCAGCATTTT,CASVGAGYSNQPQHF
TRBJ1-1,NA,TRBV6-5,TGTGCCAGCAGGGGACAAGTGAACACTGAAGCTTTCTTT,CASRGQVNTEAFF
TRBJ1-3,TRBD1,TRBV4-2,TGTGCCAGCAGCCAAGAATCACAGGGGACTGGAAACACCATATATTTT,CASSQESQGTGNTIYF
TRBJ1-6,NA,TRBV28,TGTGCCAGCATCAGGGCCCCTCAAAATTCACCCCTCCACTTT,CASIRAPQNSPLHF
TRBJ2-7,NA,TRBV6-6,TGTGCCAGCAGCCTGACAGTCCGCTACGAGCAGTACTTC,CASSLTVRYEQYF
TRBJ2-1,NA,TRBV9,TGTGCCAGCAGCGTAGCGGGGAACCCGGCCAATGAGCAGTTCTTC,CASSVAGNPANEQFF
TRBJ1-1,TRBD1,TRBV18,TGTGCCAGCTCACAAGGACAGGGGATGAACACTGAAGCTTTCTTT,CASSQGQGMNTEAFF
TRBJ2-7,NA,TRBV7-2,TGTGCCAGCAGCTTAGTGACATACTACGAGCAGTACTTC,CASSLVTYYEQYF
TRBJ1-3,NA,TRBV9,TGTGCCAGCAGCGCTCAAACGCCCGGCTCTGGAAACACCATATATTTT,CASSAQTPGSGNTIYF
TRBJ1-3,NA,TRBV2,TGTGCCAGCGACATTTTCTCTGGAAACACCATATATTTT,CASDIFSGNTIYF
TRBJ1-2,TRBD1,TRBV6-5,TGTGCCAGCAGTTACACCTATCAGGGGGAATTAGGCTACACCTTC,CASSYTYQGELGYTF
TRBJ2-7,TRBD1,TRBV11-1,TGTGCCAGCAGCGTACAAATGGGGCAGGGGGCCTACGAGCAGTACTTC,CASSVQMGQGAYEQYF
TRBJ2-7,NA,TRBV25-1,TGTGCCAGCAGTGACAGCTACGAGCAGTACTTC,CASSDSYEQYF
TRBJ2-1,TRBD1,TRBV6-2/TRBV6-3,TGTGCCAGCAGTTACTCGATGACAGGGGGAATAAATGAGCAGTTCTTC,CASSYSMTGGINEQFF
TRBJ2-3,NA,TRBV6-2/TRBV6-3,TGTGCCAGCAGTTACCTCCCACAGAGAATTATTAACACAGATACGCAGTATTTT,CASSYLPQRIINTDTQYF
TRBJ2-1,NA,TRBV5-6,TGTGCCAGCAGCTTGCTCAGTATCAATGAGCAGTTCTTC,CASSLLSINEQFF
TRBJ1-2,NA,TRBV18,TGTGCCAGCTCACCAGATGAGGGTGGCTACACCTTC,CASSPDEGGYTF
TRBJ1-1,TRBD1,TRBV3-1/TRBV3-2,TGTGCCAGCAGCCCACGGGACAGCCTGAACACTGAAGCTTTCTTT,CASSPRDSLNTEAFF
TRBJ1-5,TRBD1,TRBV7-9,TGTGCCAGCCAGGGGGCCTTAAGCCAGCCCCAGCATTTT,CASQGALSQPQHF
TRBJ2-5,NA,TRBV11-3,TGTGCCAGCAGCCCCACGGGGTCCCAAGAGACCCAGTACTTC,CASSPTGSQETQYF
TRBJ1-4,NA,TRBV11-2,TGTGCCAGCAGCTTACTCGAGGAAAAACTGTTTTTT,CASSLLEEKLFF